This T cell receptor (beta chain) was identified during a study of shared clonotypes between healthy human individuals. The CDR3 covers 15 residues. CDR1 is SNHLY and CDR2 is FYNNEI in the germline V gene. V was pared by 4 bases and J by 0 bases, with 12 bases between. Clones were read by immunoSEQ multiplex PCR, and TCRdb kept only the in-frame ones, dropping some. The repertoire holds some 530,000 clones, with roughly 80% as singletons. The sequencing sample was made of PBMCs. This sequence originates from a woman aged 40-49 years in good health. Some clones in this sample may be carry-over from other donors' samples. This chain uses TRBV2 with TRBJ1-2; D unclear. Here the CDR3 reads CASSVEQYANYGYTF. DNA of the CDR3: TGTGCCAGCAGTGTAGAACAGTACGCTAACTATGGCTACACCTTC.